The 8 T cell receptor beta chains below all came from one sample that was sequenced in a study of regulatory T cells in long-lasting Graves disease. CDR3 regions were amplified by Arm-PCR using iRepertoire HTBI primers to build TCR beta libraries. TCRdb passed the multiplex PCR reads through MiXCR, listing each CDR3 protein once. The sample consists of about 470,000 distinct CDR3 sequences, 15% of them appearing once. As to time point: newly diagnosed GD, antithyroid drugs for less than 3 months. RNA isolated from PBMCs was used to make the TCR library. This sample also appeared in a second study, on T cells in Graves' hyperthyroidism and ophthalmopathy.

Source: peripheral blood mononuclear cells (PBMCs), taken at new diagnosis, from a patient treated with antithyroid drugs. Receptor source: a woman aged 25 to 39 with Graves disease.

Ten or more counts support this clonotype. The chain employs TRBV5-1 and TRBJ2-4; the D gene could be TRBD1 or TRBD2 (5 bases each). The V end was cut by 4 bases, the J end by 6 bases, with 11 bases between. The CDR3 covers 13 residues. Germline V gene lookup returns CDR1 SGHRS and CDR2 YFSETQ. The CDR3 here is CASSPGTANIQYF. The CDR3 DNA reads TGCGCCAGCAGCCCCGGGACCGCAAACATTCAGTACTTC.

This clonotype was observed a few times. CDR3 DNA sequence: TGTGCCAGCAGCCAGACTAGCGGGAGGGCCTTTCGTAATGAGCAGTTCTTC. It yields the protein CASSQTSGRAFRNEQFF. The genes are TRBV9 and TRBJ2-1, with 14 bases fitting TRBD2. CDR3 size: 17 residues. Germline assignment: CDR1 SGDLS and CDR2 YYNGEE. J was trimmed by 7 bases and V by 4 bases; bases with no gene match: 10. The variable domain in full, with the rest retrieved from reference TRBV9 and TRBJ2-1, is DSGVTQTPKHLITATGQRVTLRCSPRSGDLSVYWYQQSLDQGLQFLIQYYNGEERAKGNILERFSAQQFPDLHSELNLSSLELGDSALYFCASSQTSGRAFRNEQFFGPGTRLTVL.

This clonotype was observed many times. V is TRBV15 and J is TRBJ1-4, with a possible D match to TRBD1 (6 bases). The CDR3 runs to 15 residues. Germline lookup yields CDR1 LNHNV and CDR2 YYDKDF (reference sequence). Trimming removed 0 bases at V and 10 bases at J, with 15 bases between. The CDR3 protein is CATSRETEGGGKLFF. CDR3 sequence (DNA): TGTGCCACCAGCAGAGAGACGGAGGGAGGGGGAAAACTGTTTTTT.

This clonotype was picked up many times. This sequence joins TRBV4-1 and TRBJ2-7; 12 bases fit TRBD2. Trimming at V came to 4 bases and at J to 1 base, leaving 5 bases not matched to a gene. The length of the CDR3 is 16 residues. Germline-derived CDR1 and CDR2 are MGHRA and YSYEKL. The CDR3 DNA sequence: TGCGCCAGCAGCCGCCAGACTAGCGGGAGTTCCTACGAGCAGTACTTC. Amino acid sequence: CASSRQTSGSSYEQYF.

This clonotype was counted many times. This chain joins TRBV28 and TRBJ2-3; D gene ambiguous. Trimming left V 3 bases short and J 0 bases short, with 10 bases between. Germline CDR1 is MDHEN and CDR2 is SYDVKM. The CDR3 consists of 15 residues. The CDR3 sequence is CASSFEPGSTDTQYF. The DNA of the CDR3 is TGTGCCAGCAGTTTCGAGCCCGGGAGCACAGATACGCAGTATTTT. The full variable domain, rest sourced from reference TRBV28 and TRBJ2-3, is DVKVTQSSRYLVKRTGEKVFLECVQDMDHENMFWYRQDPGLGLRLIYFSYDVKMKEKGDIPEGYSVSREKKERFSLILESASTNQTSMYLCASSFEPGSTDTQYFGPGTRLTVL.

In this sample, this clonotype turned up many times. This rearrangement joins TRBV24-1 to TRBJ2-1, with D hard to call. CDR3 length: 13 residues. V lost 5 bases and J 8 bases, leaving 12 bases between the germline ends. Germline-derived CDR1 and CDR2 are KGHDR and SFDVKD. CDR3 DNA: TGTGCCACCAGTGTGGCAGAAGGCGATGAGCAGTTCTTC. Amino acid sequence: CATSVAEGDEQFF.

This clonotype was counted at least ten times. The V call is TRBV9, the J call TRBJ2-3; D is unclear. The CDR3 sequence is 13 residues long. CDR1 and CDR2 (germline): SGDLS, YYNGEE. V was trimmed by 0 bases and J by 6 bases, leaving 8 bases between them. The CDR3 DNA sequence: TGTGCCAGCAGCGTAGGTCGTGGGGATACGCAGTATTTT. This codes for CASSVGRGDTQYF.

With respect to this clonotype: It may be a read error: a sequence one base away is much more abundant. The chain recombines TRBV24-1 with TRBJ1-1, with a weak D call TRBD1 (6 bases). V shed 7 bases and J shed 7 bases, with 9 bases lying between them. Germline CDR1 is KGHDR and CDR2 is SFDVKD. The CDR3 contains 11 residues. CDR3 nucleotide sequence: TGTGCCACCAGACAGGGCGTTGAAGCTTTCTTT. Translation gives CATRQGVEAFF.